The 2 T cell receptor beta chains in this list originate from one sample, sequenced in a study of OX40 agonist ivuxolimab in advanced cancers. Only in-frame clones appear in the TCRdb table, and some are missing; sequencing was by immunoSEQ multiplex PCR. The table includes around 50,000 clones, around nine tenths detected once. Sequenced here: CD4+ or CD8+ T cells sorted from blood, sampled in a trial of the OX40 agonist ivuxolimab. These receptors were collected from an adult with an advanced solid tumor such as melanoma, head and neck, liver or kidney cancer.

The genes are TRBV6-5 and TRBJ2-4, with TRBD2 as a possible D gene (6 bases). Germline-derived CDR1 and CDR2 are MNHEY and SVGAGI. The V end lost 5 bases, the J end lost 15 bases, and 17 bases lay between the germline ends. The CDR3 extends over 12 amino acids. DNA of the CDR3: TGTGCCAGCAGTCGCCGGGACTCAGTATCGTACTTC. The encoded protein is CASSRRDSVSYF.

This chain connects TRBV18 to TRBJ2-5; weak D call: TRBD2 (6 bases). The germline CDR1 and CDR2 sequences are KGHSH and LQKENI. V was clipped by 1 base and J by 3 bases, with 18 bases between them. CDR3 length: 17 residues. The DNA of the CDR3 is TGTGCCAGCTCACCACGTTTAAGCGCGGGAAAGAAAGAGACCCAGTACTTC. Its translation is CASSPRLSAGKKETQYF.